The rows below give T cell receptor beta chains drawn from one sample of a study of blood T cell repertoires in COVID-19. Here immunoSEQ multiplex PCR was the method, and the copy in TCRdb shows in-frame clones only, minus some. The sample records about 170,000 clones, more than 85% being singletons. The sequencing sample was made of peripheral blood. These receptors were taken from a woman older than 75 in a cohort sampled during active or convalescent COVID-19. CDR3s include the opening cysteine and the closing phenylalanine or tryptophan. A D gene is named only where the DNA matches it firmly. Rows may omit the clone size; those that give it use once, few, many or a size class.

clone_size: NA
v_call: TRBV7-2
d_call: TRBD1
j_call: TRBJ1-1
cdr3_aa: CASSKQGGYTEAFF
cdr3_nt: TGTGCCAGCAGCAAACAGGGGGGGTACACTGAAGCTTTCTTT

clone_size: NA
v_call: TRBV5-1
d_call: TRBD1
j_call: TRBJ1-6
cdr3_aa: CASREPTGVNSPLHF
cdr3_nt: TGCGCCAGCAGAGAGCCTACAGGGGTGAATTCACCCCTCCACTTT

clone_size: NA
v_call: TRBV25-1
d_call: TRBD1
j_call: TRBJ1-3
cdr3_aa: CASSVPRTGSGNTIYF
cdr3_nt: TGTGCCAGCAGTGTCCCCAGGACAGGCTCTGGAAACACCATATATTTT

clone_size: NA
v_call: TRBV6-5
d_call: TRBD1
j_call: TRBJ1-1
cdr3_aa: CASSYSYRGKTEAFF
cdr3_nt: TGTGCCAGCAGTTACTCGTACAGGGGAAAGACTGAAGCTTTCTTT

clone_size: NA
v_call: TRBV28
d_call: TRBD1
j_call: TRBJ2-3
cdr3_aa: CASSGRGTGRHTQYF
cdr3_nt: TGTGCCAGCAGTGGTAGGGGGACAGGGAGGCATACGCAGTATTTT

clone_size: NA
v_call: TRBV7-8
d_call: NA
j_call: TRBJ1-5
cdr3_aa: CASSPPLRDIDSNQPQHF
cdr3_nt: TGTGCCAGCAGCCCCCCTCTCCGGGACATTGATAGCAATCAGCCCCAGCATTTT

clone_size: NA
v_call: TRBV7-2
d_call: TRBD1
j_call: TRBJ1-3
cdr3_aa: CASRPGTGLGNTIYF
cdr3_nt: TGTGCCAGCAGACCAGGGACAGGTCTCGGAAACACCATATATTTT

clone_size: few
v_call: TRBV28
d_call: TRBD2
j_call: TRBJ2-3
cdr3_aa: CAILPSAGGSSTDTQYF
cdr3_nt: TGTGCCATCCTGCCCTCAGCGGGGGGATCTAGCACAGATACGCAGTATTTT

clone_size: NA
v_call: TRBV7-6
d_call: NA
j_call: TRBJ2-1
cdr3_aa: CASSSPRGSRHNEQFF
cdr3_nt: TGTGCCAGCAGCTCCCCCCGGGGGAGTAGGCACAATGAGCAGTTCTTC

clone_size: NA
v_call: TRBV12-3/TRBV12-4
d_call: NA
j_call: TRBJ2-5
cdr3_aa: CASSLGRTQYF
cdr3_nt: TGTGCCAGCAGTTTAGGCAGGACCCAGTACTTC

clone_size: NA
v_call: TRBV6-1
d_call: NA
j_call: TRBJ2-5
cdr3_aa: CASSESGQETQYF
cdr3_nt: TGTGCCAGCAGTGAATCAGGGCAAGAGACCCAGTACTTC

clone_size: NA
v_call: TRBV28
d_call: TRBD2
j_call: TRBJ2-3
cdr3_aa: CASSFRGGDTDTQYF
cdr3_nt: TGTGCCAGCAGTTTTCGGGGGGGGGACACAGATACGCAGTATTTT

clone_size: NA
v_call: TRBV19
d_call: NA
j_call: TRBJ1-3
cdr3_aa: CASSGPNSGNTIYF
cdr3_nt: TGTGCCAGTAGTGGGCCTAACTCTGGAAACACCATATATTTT

clone_size: NA
v_call: TRBV6-2/TRBV6-3
d_call: NA
j_call: TRBJ1-3
cdr3_aa: CASSYGASGNTIYF
cdr3_nt: TGTGCCAGCAGTTACGGGGCCTCTGGAAACACCATATATTTT

clone_size: NA
v_call: TRBV24-1
d_call: NA
j_call: TRBJ2-5
cdr3_aa: CATSDLRGGGLETQYF
cdr3_nt: TGTGCCACCAGTGATCTGCGAGGGGGAGGGTTGGAGACCCAGTACTTC

clone_size: once
v_call: TRBV6-2/TRBV6-3
d_call: NA
j_call: TRBJ2-1
cdr3_aa: CASRPAGLQSYNEQFF
cdr3_nt: TGTGCCAGCCGCCCCGCGGGACTCCAATCCTACAATGAGCAGTTCTTC

clone_size: NA
v_call: TRBV29-1
d_call: TRBD2
j_call: TRBJ2-1
cdr3_aa: CSATGTSGPNEQFF
cdr3_nt: TGCAGCGCTACCGGGACTAGCGGGCCCAATGAGCAGTTCTTC

clone_size: NA
v_call: TRBV5-6
d_call: NA
j_call: TRBJ1-1
cdr3_aa: CASSLAGENTEAFF
cdr3_nt: TGTGCCAGCAGCTTGGCAGGGGAGAACACTGAAGCTTTCTTT

clone_size: NA
v_call: TRBV2
d_call: TRBD1
j_call: TRBJ2-3
cdr3_aa: CASDWTGGLDTQYF
cdr3_nt: TGTGCCAGCGATTGGACAGGGGGCTTAGATACGCAGTATTTT

clone_size: few
v_call: TRBV6-6
d_call: TRBD1
j_call: TRBJ1-4
cdr3_aa: CASSPQGAGTNEKLFF
cdr3_nt: TGTGCCAGCAGTCCACAGGGGGCAGGGACTAATGAAAAACTGTTTTTT

clone_size: NA
v_call: TRBV27
d_call: TRBD1
j_call: TRBJ2-7
cdr3_aa: CASSPGTGVRYEQYF
cdr3_nt: TGTGCCAGCAGTCCCGGGACAGGGGTTAGGTACGAGCAGTACTTC

clone_size: few
v_call: TRBV7-9
d_call: NA
j_call: TRBJ1-4
cdr3_aa: CAGSGSGNEKLFF
cdr3_nt: TGTGCCGGATCAGGGTCCGGTAATGAAAAACTGTTTTTT

clone_size: NA
v_call: TRBV28
d_call: TRBD1
j_call: TRBJ2-6
cdr3_aa: CASSLPGQGWSGANVLTF
cdr3_nt: TGTGCCAGCAGTTTACCGGGACAGGGGTGGTCTGGGGCCAACGTCCTGACTTTC

clone_size: NA
v_call: TRBV11-3
d_call: TRBD1
j_call: TRBJ2-1
cdr3_aa: CASSRGDRGSYEQFF
cdr3_nt: TGTGCCAGCAGCCGCGGGGACAGGGGATCGTATGAGCAGTTCTTC

clone_size: NA
v_call: TRBV7-2
d_call: TRBD2
j_call: TRBJ2-1
cdr3_aa: CASREPGLAFDEQFF
cdr3_nt: TGTGCCAGCAGAGAACCGGGACTAGCCTTCGATGAGCAGTTCTTC

clone_size: NA
v_call: TRBV20-1
d_call: NA
j_call: TRBJ2-1
cdr3_aa: CSASIWDSNNEQFF
cdr3_nt: TGCAGTGCTAGTATCTGGGACTCTAACAATGAGCAGTTCTTC

clone_size: NA
v_call: TRBV19
d_call: NA
j_call: TRBJ1-1
cdr3_aa: CASSDSMNTEAFF
cdr3_nt: TGTGCCAGTTCTGACAGCATGAACACTGAAGCTTTCTTT

clone_size: once
v_call: TRBV24-1
d_call: TRBD2
j_call: TRBJ2-3
cdr3_aa: CATSDFRFRGTSGPEATDTQYF
cdr3_nt: TGTGCCACCAGTGATTTCCGGTTTCGGGGGACTAGCGGCCCTGAGGCCACAGATACGCAGTATTTT

clone_size: once
v_call: TRBV27
d_call: TRBD2
j_call: TRBJ2-3
cdr3_aa: CASSDLSGGTDTQYF
cdr3_nt: TGTGCCAGCAGTGACCTTAGCGGGGGCACAGATACGCAGTATTTT

clone_size: few
v_call: TRBV7-9
d_call: TRBD2
j_call: TRBJ2-1
cdr3_aa: CASSYSGRIYNEQFF
cdr3_nt: TGTGCCAGCAGCTATAGCGGGAGGATCTACAATGAGCAGTTCTTC

clone_size: NA
v_call: TRBV5-8
d_call: TRBD2
j_call: TRBJ2-5
cdr3_aa: CASSFLIAGEGETQYF
cdr3_nt: TGTGCCAGCAGCTTCCTCATAGCGGGAGAAGGGGAGACCCAGTACTTC

clone_size: NA
v_call: TRBV2
d_call: TRBD1
j_call: TRBJ2-7
cdr3_aa: CASRDPGTGMGYEQYF
cdr3_nt: TGTGCCAGCAGGGACCCCGGGACAGGCATGGGTTACGAGCAGTACTTC

clone_size: few
v_call: TRBV7-9
d_call: TRBD1
j_call: TRBJ1-5
cdr3_aa: CASSHGGQRFLSNQPQHF
cdr3_nt: TGTGCCAGCAGCCACGGGGGACAGCGATTTCTTAGCAATCAGCCCCAGCATTTT

clone_size: NA
v_call: TRBV19
d_call: TRBD1
j_call: TRBJ2-3
cdr3_aa: CASGRQGRNTDTQYF
cdr3_nt: TGTGCCAGTGGAAGACAGGGGCGAAACACAGATACGCAGTATTTT

clone_size: NA
v_call: TRBV6-5
d_call: NA
j_call: TRBJ1-2
cdr3_aa: CASSYSRRGNYGYTF
cdr3_nt: TGTGCCAGCAGTTACTCGAGGCGGGGTAACTATGGCTACACCTTC

clone_size: NA
v_call: TRBV11-2
d_call: NA
j_call: TRBJ2-5
cdr3_aa: CASSLRQGVETQYF
cdr3_nt: TGTGCCAGCAGCTTACGGCAAGGGGTGGAGACCCAGTACTTC

clone_size: NA
v_call: TRBV2
d_call: TRBD1
j_call: TRBJ2-5
cdr3_aa: CASSRTGLETQYF
cdr3_nt: TGTGCCAGCAGTCGGACAGGGTTGGAGACCCAGTACTTC

clone_size: NA
v_call: TRBV28
d_call: TRBD2
j_call: TRBJ2-1
cdr3_aa: CASSFRPRRGRYNEQFF
cdr3_nt: TGTGCCAGCAGTTTCCGTCCCCGGCGCGGGAGATACAATGAGCAGTTCTTC

clone_size: NA
v_call: TRBV19
d_call: NA
j_call: TRBJ1-1
cdr3_aa: CASTKITGKGTEAFF
cdr3_nt: TGTGCCAGTACTAAAATCACAGGGAAGGGCACTGAAGCTTTCTTT

clone_size: NA
v_call: TRBV5-4
d_call: NA
j_call: TRBJ2-5
cdr3_aa: CASSLLRAETQYF
cdr3_nt: TGTGCCAGCAGCTTGTTGCGGGCAGAGACCCAGTACTTC

clone_size: NA
v_call: TRBV5-6
d_call: TRBD1
j_call: TRBJ2-1
cdr3_aa: CASSSGTGIDYNEQFF
cdr3_nt: TGTGCCAGCAGCTCCGGGACAGGGATAGATTACAATGAGCAGTTCTTC

clone_size: NA
v_call: TRBV5-6
d_call: NA
j_call: TRBJ2-6
cdr3_aa: CASSTGPSGANVLTF
cdr3_nt: TGTGCCAGCAGCACAGGGCCCTCTGGGGCCAACGTCCTGACTTTC

clone_size: NA
v_call: TRBV7-2
d_call: NA
j_call: TRBJ2-6
cdr3_aa: CASSSGEGGANVLTF
cdr3_nt: TGTGCCAGCAGCTCCGGGGAAGGTGGGGCCAACGTCCTGACTTTC

clone_size: NA
v_call: TRBV5-1
d_call: NA
j_call: TRBJ1-4
cdr3_aa: CASSLAKSATNEKLFF
cdr3_nt: TGCGCCAGCAGCTTGGCCAAATCCGCGACTAATGAAAAACTGTTTTTT

clone_size: NA
v_call: TRBV5-6
d_call: NA
j_call: TRBJ1-2
cdr3_aa: CASSLDPRGYGYTF
cdr3_nt: TGTGCCAGCAGCTTGGACCCCAGGGGTTATGGCTACACCTTC